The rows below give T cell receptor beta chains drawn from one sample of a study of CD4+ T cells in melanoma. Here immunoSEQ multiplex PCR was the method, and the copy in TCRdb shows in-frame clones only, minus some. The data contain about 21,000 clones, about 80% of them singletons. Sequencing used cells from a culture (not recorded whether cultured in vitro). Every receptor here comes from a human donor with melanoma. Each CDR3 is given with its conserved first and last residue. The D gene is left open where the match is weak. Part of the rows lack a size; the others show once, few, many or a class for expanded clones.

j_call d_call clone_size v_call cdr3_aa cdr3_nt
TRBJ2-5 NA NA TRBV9 CASSTWYQETQYF TGTGCCAGCAGCACATGGTACCAAGAGACCCAGTACTTC
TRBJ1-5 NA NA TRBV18 CASSQVGEAQPQHF TGTGCCAGCTCACAAGTGGGGGAGGCTCAGCCCCAGCATTTT
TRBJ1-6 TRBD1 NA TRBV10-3 CAISGGQGGSPLHF TGTGCCATCAGTGGGGGACAGGGGGGTTCACCCCTCCACTTT
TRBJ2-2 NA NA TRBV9 CASSSRATNTGELFF TGTGCCAGCAGCTCACGGGCCACAAACACCGGGGAGCTGTTTTTT
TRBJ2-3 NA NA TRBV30 CAWSMMGGPTDTQYF TGTGCCTGGAGTATGATGGGGGGCCCCACAGATACGCAGTATTTT
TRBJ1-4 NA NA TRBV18 CASSLGRTTNEKLFF TGTGCCAGCTCACTAGGGCGGACCACTAATGAAAAACTGTTTTTT
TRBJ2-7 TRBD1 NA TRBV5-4 CASSPRTGGPTEQYF TGTGCCAGCAGCCCGCGGACAGGGGGACCGACCGAGCAGTACTTC
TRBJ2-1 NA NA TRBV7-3 CASSPLGLPESSYNEQFF TGTGCCAGCAGCCCGCTCGGCCTACCGGAAAGCTCCTACAATGAGCAGTTCTTC
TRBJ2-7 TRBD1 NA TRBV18 CASSPGTEYEQYF TGTGCCAGCTCACCAGGGACAGAATACGAGCAGTACTTC
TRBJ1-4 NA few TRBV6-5 CASRDSTTNEKLFF TGTGCCAGCAGGGACAGTACAACTAATGAAAAACTGTTTTTT
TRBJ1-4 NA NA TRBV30 CAWSPSRRQSTEKLFF TGTGCCTGGAGCCCTTCACGGAGACAGTCGACTGAAAAACTGTTTTTT
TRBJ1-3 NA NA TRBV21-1 CALNSGPGAPGNTIYF TGTGCCCTCAATTCCGGCCCGGGGGCACCTGGAAACACCATATATTTT
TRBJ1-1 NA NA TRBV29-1 CSVGQNPEAFF TGCAGCGTTGGACAGAACCCCGAAGCTTTCTTT
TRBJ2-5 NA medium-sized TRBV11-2 CASRGLGRRETQYF TGTGCCAGCAGAGGGTTAGGACGAAGGGAGACCCAGTACTTC
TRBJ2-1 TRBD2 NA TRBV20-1 CSAGLVREQFF TGCAGTGCTGGACTAGTTCGGGAGCAGTTCTTC
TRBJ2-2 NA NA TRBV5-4 CASSFMRANTGELFF TGTGCCAGCAGCTTTATGCGGGCGAACACCGGGGAGCTGTTTTTT
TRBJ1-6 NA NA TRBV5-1 CASSLEGGIYSPLHF TGCGCCAGCAGCTTGGAGGGGGGAATCTATTCACCCCTCCACTTT
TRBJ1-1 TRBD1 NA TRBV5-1 CASSLGTATEAFF TGTGCCAGCAGCCTCGGGACAGCTACTGAAGCTTTCTTT
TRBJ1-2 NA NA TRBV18 CASSPVQSYGYTF TGTGCCAGCTCACCAGTACAGAGCTATGGCTACACCTTC
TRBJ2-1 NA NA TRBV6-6 CASSSFYEQFF TGTGCCAGCAGTTCCTTCTATGAGCAGTTCTTC
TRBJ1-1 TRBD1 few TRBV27 CASSLGQGRRNTEAFF TGTGCCAGCAGTTTAGGACAGGGCCGAAGGAACACTGAAGCTTTCTTT
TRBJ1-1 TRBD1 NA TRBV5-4 CASRLGTRGRRTEAFF TGTGCCAGCAGACTCGGAACCAGGGGGCGCAGGACTGAAGCTTTCTTT
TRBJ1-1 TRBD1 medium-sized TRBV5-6 CASSLGTATEAFF TGTGCCAGCAGCCTCGGGACAGCTACTGAAGCTTTCTTT
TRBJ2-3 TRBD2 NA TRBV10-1 CASSLSMGTSGERTDTQYF TGCGCCAGCAGTCTCTCGATGGGAACTAGCGGAGAACGCACAGATACGCAGTATTTT
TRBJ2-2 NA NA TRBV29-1 CSVAGRPGELFF TGCAGCGTTGCGGGGCGCCCCGGGGAGCTGTTTTTT
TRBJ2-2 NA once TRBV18 CASSPGQNTGELFF TGTGCCAGCTCACCGGGACAGAACACCGGGGAGCTGTTTTTT
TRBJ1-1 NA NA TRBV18 CASTASWRETEAFF TGTGCCAGCACCGCATCTTGGCGGGAGACTGAAGCTTTCTTT
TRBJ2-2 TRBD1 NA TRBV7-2 CASSRQGGVTGELFF TGTGCCAGCAGCCGACAGGGGGGAGTCACCGGGGAGCTGTTTTTT
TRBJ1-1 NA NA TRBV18 CASSPYGADTEAFF TGTGCCAGCTCACCATACGGGGCCGACACTGAAGCTTTCTTT
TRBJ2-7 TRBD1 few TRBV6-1 CASSDAGHRGTEQYF TGTGCCAGCAGTGATGCTGGCCACAGGGGGACCGAGCAGTACTTC
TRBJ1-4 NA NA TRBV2 CASSTQSLLEKLFF TGTGCCAGCAGCACACAGTCCTTGCTTGAAAAACTGTTTTTT
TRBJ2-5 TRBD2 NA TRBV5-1 CASSSVAGQETQYF TGCGCCAGCAGCTCAGTAGCGGGCCAAGAGACCCAGTACTTC
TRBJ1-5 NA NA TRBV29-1 CSVGQGNQPQHF TGCAGCGTTGGACAGGGCAATCAGCCCCAGCATTTT
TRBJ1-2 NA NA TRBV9 CASSVAPGPYGYTF TGTGCCAGCAGCGTAGCTCCCGGCCCCTATGGCTACACCTTC
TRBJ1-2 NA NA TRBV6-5 CASRSLGGYTF TGTGCCAGCAGATCCCTCGGAGGCTACACCTTC
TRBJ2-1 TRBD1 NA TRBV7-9 CASSPPGTGVNEQFF TGTGCCAGCAGCCCCCCCGGGACAGGGGTCAATGAGCAGTTCTTC
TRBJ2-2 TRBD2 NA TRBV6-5 CASSLGTTNTGELFF TGTGCCAGCAGTCTCGGGACTACGAACACCGGGGAGCTGTTTTTT
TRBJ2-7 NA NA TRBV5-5 CASSLAGTSNSYEQYF TGTGCCAGCAGCTTGGCCGGGACTTCCAACTCCTACGAGCAGTACTTC
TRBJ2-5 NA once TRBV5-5 CASSLGYTGSAETQYF TGTGCCAGCAGCTTGGGGTACACAGGGTCGGCAGAGACCCAGTACTTC
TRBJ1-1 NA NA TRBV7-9 CASSPWDGNTEAFF TGTGCCAGCAGCCCCTGGGACGGGAACACTGAAGCTTTCTTT
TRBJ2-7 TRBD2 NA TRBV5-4 CASSLVSGGTYEQYF TGTGCCAGCAGCTTGGTATCGGGGGGAACCTACGAGCAGTACTTC
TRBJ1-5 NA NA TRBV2 CASRRQFRQPQHF TGTGCCAGCAGACGACAGTTTAGGCAGCCCCAGCATTTT
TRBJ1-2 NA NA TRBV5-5 CASSLTSRSPGYTF TGTGCCAGCAGCTTAACTTCCAGAAGCCCTGGCTACACCTTC
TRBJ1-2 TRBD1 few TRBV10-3 CAIRYMTGYGYTF TGTGCCATCAGGTACATGACAGGGTATGGCTACACCTTC
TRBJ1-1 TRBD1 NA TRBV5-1 CASSSEGTGGRGTEAFF TGCGCCAGCAGCTCCGAAGGGACAGGGGGCAGAGGCACTGAAGCTTTCTTT
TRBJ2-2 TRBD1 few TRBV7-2 CASSLGTGGNTGELFF TGTGCCAGCAGCTTAGGGACAGGCGGCAACACCGGGGAGCTGTTTTTT
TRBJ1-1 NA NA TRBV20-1 CSAEYNTEAFF TGCAGTGCCGAGTACAACACTGAAGCTTTCTTT
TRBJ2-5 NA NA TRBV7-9 CASSLDQETQYF TGTGCCAGCAGCTTAGACCAAGAGACCCAGTACTTC